The rows below give T cell receptor beta chains drawn from one sample of a study of human T cells and chemical hapten exposure. TCRdb reanalysed the RACE reads using MiXCR and keeps one entry per CDR3 protein. The repertoire consists of about 69,000 distinct CDR3 sequences, with around 30% occurring once and the leading ten covering about 8.1%. The source material was whole blood, sampled in connection with sensitization to the hapten diphenylcyclopropenone (DPC). Every receptor here comes from a man in his forties with alopecia areata. Some clones in this sample may be carry-over from other donors' samples. Each CDR3 is given with its conserved first and last residue. D genes are given only for firm matches. Size values are once, few and many counts, or a class for expanded clones, and some rows have none.

d_gene: TRBD2; v_gene: TRBV7-8; j_gene: TRBJ2-3; abundance: once; CDR3aa: CASSTSETSFAFSDTQYF; CDR3nt: TGTGCCAGCAGCACCTCCGAGACTAGCTTCGCCTTTTCAGATACGCAGTATTTT
d_gene: .; v_gene: TRBV9; j_gene: TRBJ2-3; abundance: .; CDR3aa: CASSKDGQGADTQYF; CDR3nt: TGTGCCAGCAGCAAAGACGGCCAGGGCGCAGATACGCAGTATTTT
d_gene: TRBD1; v_gene: TRBV5-4; j_gene: TRBJ2-5; abundance: .; CDR3aa: CASSVMWTGGPETQYF; CDR3nt: TGTGCCAGCAGCGTGATGTGGACAGGGGGCCCGGAGACCCAGTACTTC
d_gene: .; v_gene: TRBV12-3/TRBV12-4; j_gene: TRBJ1-1; abundance: few; CDR3aa: CASAGQLMNTEAFF; CDR3nt: TGTGCCAGCGCTGGACAGCTTATGAACACTGAAGCTTTCTTT
d_gene: TRBD1; v_gene: TRBV20-1; j_gene: TRBJ2-7; abundance: .; CDR3aa: CSARAGTGVGEQYF; CDR3nt: TGCAGTGCTAGAGCCGGGACAGGTGTTGGGGAGCAGTACTTC
d_gene: .; v_gene: TRBV20-1; j_gene: TRBJ2-7; abundance: once; CDR3aa: CSASPQVLSYEQYF; CDR3nt: TGCAGTGCTAGCCCGCAGGTCCTCTCCTACGAGCAGTACTTC
d_gene: .; v_gene: TRBV6-1; j_gene: TRBJ2-7; abundance: few; CDR3aa: CASREYPQVDEQYF; CDR3nt: TGTGCCAGCAGGGAATACCCGCAGGTCGACGAGCAGTACTTC
d_gene: TRBD2; v_gene: TRBV7-2; j_gene: TRBJ2-3; abundance: .; CDR3aa: CASSLTSGSGKDTQYF; CDR3nt: TGTGCCAGCAGCTTAACTAGCGGGAGTGGAAAAGATACGCAGTATTTT
d_gene: .; v_gene: TRBV6-2/TRBV6-3; j_gene: TRBJ2-3; abundance: few; CDR3aa: CASLRALSEPQYF; CDR3nt: TGTGCCAGCCTGAGAGCCCTCTCCGAACCGCAGTATTTT
d_gene: TRBD2; v_gene: TRBV3-1; j_gene: TRBJ2-5; abundance: few; CDR3aa: CASSPQLAGRAETQYF; CDR3nt: TGTGCCAGCAGCCCTCAACTAGCGGGGAGGGCAGAGACCCAGTACTTC
d_gene: .; v_gene: TRBV18; j_gene: TRBJ2-7; abundance: many; CDR3aa: CASSPRSPDPTTWTYEQYF; CDR3nt: TGTGCCAGCTCACCCCGATCCCCGGATCCCACGACATGGACTTACGAGCAGTACTTC
d_gene: .; v_gene: TRBV6-2/TRBV6-3; j_gene: TRBJ1-5; abundance: .; CDR3aa: CASSYSSGQPQHF; CDR3nt: TGTGCCAGCAGTTACTCAAGCGGCCAGCCCCAGCATTTT
d_gene: .; v_gene: TRBV6-5; j_gene: TRBJ2-7; abundance: few; CDR3aa: CASSPAGRYEQYF; CDR3nt: TGTGCCAGCAGCCCCGCCGGGCGCTACGAGCAGTACTTC
d_gene: TRBD2; v_gene: TRBV4-1; j_gene: TRBJ2-7; abundance: .; CDR3aa: CASSQTSGSYEQYF; CDR3nt: TGCGCCAGCAGCCAGACTAGCGGGAGCTACGAGCAGTACTTC
d_gene: .; v_gene: TRBV5-6; j_gene: TRBJ2-5; abundance: .; CDR3aa: CASSLPGGLRTQYF; CDR3nt: TGTGCCAGCAGCTTGCCCGGGGGCCTTAGGACCCAGTACTTC
d_gene: TRBD2; v_gene: TRBV5-6; j_gene: TRBJ2-1; abundance: .; CDR3aa: CASSLGLAGASNEQFF; CDR3nt: TGTGCCAGCAGCTTGGGACTAGCGGGAGCCTCCAATGAGCAGTTCTTC
d_gene: .; v_gene: TRBV14; j_gene: TRBJ2-6; abundance: .; CDR3aa: CASSPRQGSGANVLTF; CDR3nt: TGTGCCAGCAGCCCAAGACAAGGATCTGGGGCCAACGTCCTGACTTTC
d_gene: .; v_gene: TRBV9; j_gene: TRBJ2-7; abundance: .; CDR3aa: CASSPSAGLSYEQYF; CDR3nt: TGTGCCAGCAGCCCCTCAGCGGGCCTCTCCTACGAGCAGTACTTC
d_gene: .; v_gene: TRBV12-3/TRBV12-4; j_gene: TRBJ1-5; abundance: .; CDR3aa: CASSLIMTDNSNQPQHF; CDR3nt: TGTGCCAGCAGTTTAATCATGACCGACAATAGCAATCAGCCCCAGCATTTT
d_gene: .; v_gene: TRBV6-6; j_gene: TRBJ2-7; abundance: .; CDR3aa: CASRPRQVNYEQYF; CDR3nt: TGTGCCAGCAGACCCCGGCAGGTGAATTACGAGCAGTACTTC
d_gene: .; v_gene: TRBV7-8; j_gene: TRBJ2-7; abundance: .; CDR3aa: CATREGGGHEQYF; CDR3nt: TGTGCCACTAGAGAGGGAGGGGGGCACGAGCAGTACTTC
d_gene: .; v_gene: TRBV28; j_gene: TRBJ1-1; abundance: .; CDR3aa: CASSGRWGAQTEAFF; CDR3nt: TGTGCCAGCAGTGGGAGGTGGGGGGCGCAAACTGAAGCTTTCTTT
d_gene: .; v_gene: TRBV6-1; j_gene: TRBJ2-2; abundance: .; CDR3aa: CASNSGGGTGELFF; CDR3nt: TGTGCCAGCAACTCTGGGGGCGGCACCGGGGAGCTGTTTTTT
d_gene: TRBD2; v_gene: TRBV29-1; j_gene: TRBJ2-1; abundance: .; CDR3aa: CSVGGLAEYNEQFF; CDR3nt: TGCAGCGTGGGGGGACTAGCGGAGTACAATGAGCAGTTCTTC
d_gene: .; v_gene: TRBV19; j_gene: TRBJ2-7; abundance: few; CDR3aa: CASSIRHGHYQYF; CDR3nt: TGTGCCAGTAGTATTCGACACGGCCATTATCAGTACTTC
d_gene: .; v_gene: TRBV24-1; j_gene: TRBJ2-1; abundance: .; CDR3aa: CATSDDRPRNEQFF; CDR3nt: TGTGCCACCAGTGACGACCGACCACGCAATGAGCAGTTCTTC
d_gene: .; v_gene: TRBV20-1; j_gene: TRBJ2-5; abundance: .; CDR3aa: CSAPDGVLGTQYF; CDR3nt: TGCAGTGCTCCCGATGGGGTCCTAGGTACCCAGTACTTC
d_gene: TRBD2; v_gene: TRBV2; j_gene: TRBJ2-2; abundance: .; CDR3aa: CASSRTSGNTGELFF; CDR3nt: TGTGCCAGCAGTCGGACTAGCGGGAACACCGGGGAGCTGTTTTTT
d_gene: .; v_gene: TRBV5-6; j_gene: TRBJ2-1; abundance: .; CDR3aa: CASSLGPAGGEQFF; CDR3nt: TGTGCCAGCAGCTTGGGACCGGCCGGCGGTGAGCAGTTCTTC
d_gene: TRBD1; v_gene: TRBV7-9; j_gene: TRBJ2-5; abundance: many; CDR3aa: CASSFTGGQETQYF; CDR3nt: TGTGCCAGCAGCTTTACAGGGGGCCAAGAGACCCAGTACTTC
d_gene: .; v_gene: TRBV6-6; j_gene: TRBJ2-1; abundance: .; CDR3aa: CASRTIQGVSSYNEQFF; CDR3nt: TGTGCCAGCAGAACCATACAGGGCGTGAGCTCCTACAATGAGCAGTTCTTC
d_gene: .; v_gene: TRBV6-6; j_gene: TRBJ1-1; abundance: .; CDR3aa: CASSMTVGGMNTEAFF; CDR3nt: TGTGCCAGCAGTATGACGGTTGGGGGGATGAACACTGAAGCTTTCTTT
d_gene: TRBD2; v_gene: TRBV7-7; j_gene: TRBJ2-2; abundance: few; CDR3aa: CASSQLAGVQTGELFF; CDR3nt: TGTGCCAGCAGCCAACTAGCGGGAGTCCAAACCGGGGAGCTGTTTTTT
d_gene: .; v_gene: TRBV10-2; j_gene: TRBJ2-7; abundance: .; CDR3aa: CASSELAGTLHEQYF; CDR3nt: TGCGCCAGCAGTGAGTTGGCAGGGACTCTCCACGAGCAGTACTTC
d_gene: .; v_gene: TRBV7-9; j_gene: TRBJ2-3; abundance: few; CDR3aa: CASSLALGDTQYF; CDR3nt: TGTGCCAGCAGCTTAGCGCTTGGTGATACGCAGTATTTT
d_gene: TRBD1; v_gene: TRBV3-1; j_gene: TRBJ2-7; abundance: few; CDR3aa: CASSQDRDSYEQYF; CDR3nt: TGTGCCAGCAGCCAGGACAGGGACTCCTACGAGCAGTACTTC
d_gene: TRBD2; v_gene: TRBV6-2/TRBV6-3; j_gene: TRBJ2-1; abundance: .; CDR3aa: CASRVIAGGYNEQFF; CDR3nt: TGTGCCAGCAGAGTTATAGCGGGAGGATACAATGAGCAGTTCTTC
d_gene: .; v_gene: TRBV12-3/TRBV12-4; j_gene: TRBJ1-5; abundance: few; CDR3aa: CASSSRDSNQPQHF; CDR3nt: TGTGCCAGCAGTTCGAGAGATAGCAATCAGCCCCAGCATTTT
d_gene: .; v_gene: TRBV4-3; j_gene: TRBJ1-1; abundance: .; CDR3aa: CASSQVLTGNTEAFF; CDR3nt: TGCGCCAGCAGCCAAGTGTTGACAGGGAACACTGAAGCTTTCTTT
d_gene: TRBD2; v_gene: TRBV9; j_gene: TRBJ2-7; abundance: .; CDR3aa: CASSPGIGAGAYEQYF; CDR3nt: TGTGCCAGCAGCCCCGGAATCGGGGCGGGAGCCTACGAGCAGTACTTC
d_gene: .; v_gene: TRBV29-1; j_gene: TRBJ2-5; abundance: .; CDR3aa: CSGGAKGETQYF; CDR3nt: TGCAGCGGAGGGGCGAAGGGAGAGACCCAGTACTTC
d_gene: .; v_gene: TRBV3-1; j_gene: TRBJ1-1; abundance: .; CDR3aa: CASSQGGGEAFF; CDR3nt: TGTGCCAGCAGCCAAGGAGGGGGTGAAGCTTTCTTT
d_gene: .; v_gene: TRBV6-5; j_gene: TRBJ1-1; abundance: medium-sized; CDR3aa: CASSSLGAGGPNTEAFF; CDR3nt: TGTGCCAGCAGTTCCCTAGGGGCGGGGGGGCCGAACACTGAAGCTTTCTTT
d_gene: .; v_gene: TRBV21-1; j_gene: TRBJ1-4; abundance: .; CDR3aa: CASSKVGRSSEKLFF; CDR3nt: TGTGCCAGCAGCAAAGTTGGTCGGTCCTCTGAAAAACTGTTTTTT
d_gene: TRBD2; v_gene: TRBV7-2; j_gene: TRBJ2-1; abundance: .; CDR3aa: CASSTRAGSSYNEQFF; CDR3nt: TGTGCCAGCAGCACTAGAGCGGGAAGCTCCTACAATGAGCAGTTCTTC
d_gene: TRBD1; v_gene: TRBV20-1; j_gene: TRBJ2-3; abundance: .; CDR3aa: CSARDFRGQADTQYF; CDR3nt: TGCAGTGCTAGAGATTTTCGCGGACAGGCTGATACGCAGTATTTT
d_gene: .; v_gene: TRBV28; j_gene: TRBJ1-1; abundance: .; CDR3aa: CASSSPGQNTEAFF; CDR3nt: TGTGCCAGCAGTTCCCCCGGACAGAACACTGAAGCTTTCTTT
d_gene: TRBD2; v_gene: TRBV10-1; j_gene: TRBJ2-1; abundance: few; CDR3aa: CASLPSGTSWKQFF; CDR3nt: TGCGCCAGCCTTCCCTCCGGGACTAGTTGGAAGCAGTTCTTC
d_gene: .; v_gene: TRBV29-1; j_gene: TRBJ2-7; abundance: .; CDR3aa: CSAVQGNEQYF; CDR3nt: TGCAGCGCAGTGCAGGGAAACGAGCAGTACTTC
d_gene: .; v_gene: TRBV7-2; j_gene: TRBJ1-1; abundance: few; CDR3aa: CASSPPPGFEAFF; CDR3nt: TGTGCCAGCAGCCCCCCGCCGGGGTTTGAAGCTTTCTTT
d_gene: .; v_gene: TRBV12-3/TRBV12-4; j_gene: TRBJ2-7; abundance: .; CDR3aa: CASGRGGAYEQYF; CDR3nt: TGTGCCAGCGGACGGGGCGGAGCCTACGAGCAGTACTTC